This TCR beta chain appears in the sequencing data of a study of chemoradiotherapy in HPV16-positive cancers. As for the study in general: Two HPV16-positive patients' cells yielded candidate HPV-specific clones and common motifs.

The method was immunoSEQ multiplex PCR; TCRdb's version includes in-frame clones alone and lacks a portion of them. Among some 11,000 clones listed, around 80% were seen once. Only a few counts were recorded for this clone. What it recognizes is unknown. Regarding the study as a whole: Functional assays defining HPV-specific T cells used only a couple of HPV16-positive patients.

This clonotype was obtained from a human donor with HPV-associated anogenital cancer. The specimen was collected from a patient who underwent chemoradiotherapy.

CDR3 protein: CASSWGGSGSYEQYF. CDR3 sequence (DNA): TGTGCCAGCAGTTGGGGGGGTTCAGGCTCCTACGAGCAGTACTTC. The rearrangement joins TRBV27 to TRBJ2-7, with 7 positions matching TRBD2. There are 15 residues in the CDR3. CDR1 is MNHEY and CDR2 is SMNVEV in the germline V gene (reference sequence). Unmatched junction bases numbered 6, after V lost 4 bases and J lost 0 bases.